The rows below give T cell receptor beta chains drawn from one sample of a study of cytomegalovirus exposure and HLA in healthy donors. Assay used: immunoSEQ multiplex PCR; TCRdb lists only in-frame clones, some missing. There are 110,000 to 150,000 clones in the sample; approximately 80% occur only once, and 2.5% to 3% lies in the top ten. The source material was PBMCs. Receptor source: a female donor in good health and CMV-seronegative. Each CDR3 is given with its conserved first and last residue. The D gene is left open where the match is weak. Clone size is not always given. Where it is, it says once, few, many or a class for expanded clones.

d_gene	abundance	j_gene	v_gene	CDR3nt	CDR3aa
TRBD1	.	TRBJ1-5	TRBV7-8	TGTGCCAGCAGCTTTAGAGGCGGGACAGGATGGAATCAGCCCCAGCATTTT	CASSFRGGTGWNQPQHF
.	.	TRBJ1-1	TRBV6-5	TGTGCCAGCAGTTACACAGGGATGAACACTGAAGCTTTCTTT	CASSYTGMNTEAFF
.	once	TRBJ2-5	TRBV7-9	TGTGCCAGCAGCGCCACAGAGTACCAAGAGACCCAGTACTTC	CASSATEYQETQYF
TRBD1	.	TRBJ2-4	TRBV30	TGTGCCTGGCGGGACAGGACCCTTTCCAAAAACATTCAGTACTTC	CAWRDRTLSKNIQYF
.	.	TRBJ1-5	TRBV19	TGTGCCAGTAGTAGAGGACCTCGCGGGGCCAATCAGCCCCAGCATTTT	CASSRGPRGANQPQHF
TRBD2	.	TRBJ2-4	TRBV28	TGTGCCAGCAGTTTAAGATCGCTAGCGGGGTCCCGGGGCAAAAACATTCAGTACTTC	CASSLRSLAGSRGKNIQYF
.	.	TRBJ1-2	TRBV5-1	TGCGCCAGCAGCTTCGGAACAGGGTATGGCTACACCTTC	CASSFGTGYGYTF
.	.	TRBJ2-5	TRBV9	TGTGCCAGCAGCGTAGCGGGAGCCCGAGAGACCCAGTACTTC	CASSVAGARETQYF
.	few	TRBJ1-1	TRBV7-2	TGTGCCAGCAGCTTAGACTTATTCACTGAAGCTTTCTTT	CASSLDLFTEAFF
.	.	TRBJ2-1	TRBV27	TGTGCCAGCAGTTTAACAAAAGTTGCGGGGTTGGGGTCCTACAATGAGCAGTTCTTC	CASSLTKVAGLGSYNEQFF
TRBD1	few	TRBJ2-2	TRBV4-1	TGCGCCAGCAGCCAAGAAGACAGGGGGATCGGGGAGCTGTTTTTT	CASSQEDRGIGELFF
TRBD2	.	TRBJ2-3	TRBV5-4	TGTGCCAGCAGCCCAAGACTAGCGGGGGCCTCCGAGACGCAGTATTTT	CASSPRLAGASETQYF
TRBD2	.	TRBJ2-7	TRBV7-2	TGTGCCAGCAGCTCCCCTGCTAGCGGGTTAAATGAGCAGTACTTC	CASSSPASGLNEQYF
.	.	TRBJ1-3	TRBV4-1	TGCGCCAGCAGCCCAGGGGCTTTCTCAGGAAACACCATATATTTT	CASSPGAFSGNTIYF
.	.	TRBJ1-5	TRBV7-6	TGTGCCAGCAGCCCGTACCCGGGGGAAGGGATTCAGCCCCAGCATTTT	CASSPYPGEGIQPQHF
.	.	TRBJ1-1	TRBV28	TGTGCCAGCAGGACACGGACAGCTCCTTCGAACACTGAAGCTTTCTTT	CASRTRTAPSNTEAFF
.	.	TRBJ1-1	TRBV9	TGTGCCAGCAGCGTCGAAGAGGGCTTAAACACTGAAGCTTTCTTT	CASSVEEGLNTEAFF
.	.	TRBJ1-5	TRBV6-6	TGTGCCAGCAGTCTAGCTGAGCATCAGCCCCAGCATTTT	CASSLAEHQPQHF
TRBD1	.	TRBJ1-1	TRBV27	TGTGCCTGTGGGGGTGGGACAGGTAAAACTGAAGCTTTCTTT	CACGGGTGKTEAFF
TRBD2	.	TRBJ2-7	TRBV7-2	TGTGCCAGCAGCTTAGTCCGCAAACTAGCGGGGGGGCCCTACGAGCAGTACTTC	CASSLVRKLAGGPYEQYF
.	.	TRBJ2-5	TRBV7-9	TGTGCCAGCAGCTTAGTGTTGGGCGGGACGGAGACCCAGTACTTC	CASSLVLGGTETQYF
.	.	TRBJ2-5	TRBV5-4	TGTGCCAGCAGCTTGGGCGGGGTGAGCCAAGAGACCCAGTACTTC	CASSLGGVSQETQYF
.	.	TRBJ2-7	TRBV27	TGTGCCAGCAGTTTCGGAGCAGCCTACGAGCAGTACTTC	CASSFGAAYEQYF
.	.	TRBJ2-2	TRBV28	TGTGCCAGCACCCGAGGGGGTTCCACCGGGGAGCTGTTTTTT	CASTRGGSTGELFF
TRBD2	.	TRBJ2-1	TRBV7-2	TGTGCCAGCAGCTTAATCGGGACTAGCGGTAATGAGCAGTTCTTC	CASSLIGTSGNEQFF
.	.	TRBJ1-2	TRBV29-1	TGCAGCGCTTCCCGGACGGGAGACTATGGCTACACCTTC	CSASRTGDYGYTF
TRBD1	few	TRBJ2-7	TRBV19	TGTGCCAGTAAGAGGGGGCCGGATTCCTACGAGCAGTACTTC	CASKRGPDSYEQYF
TRBD1	.	TRBJ1-2	TRBV5-1	TGCGCCAGCGGGGAAGGTGCAGGGGGCTATGGCTACCCCTTC	CASGEGAGGYGYPF
.	.	TRBJ1-6	TRBV28	TGTGCCAGCAGTTTGACAGCGAATTCACCCCTCCACTTT	CASSLTANSPLHF
.	.	TRBJ1-6	TRBV6-5	TGTGCCAGCAGTTCTACGATTCGATCACCCCTCCACTTT	CASSSTIRSPLHF
TRBD2	.	TRBJ2-2	TRBV27	TGTGCCAGCAGTTCGATAGGTCCTAGCGGGCGTATCGGGGAGCTGTTTTTT	CASSSIGPSGRIGELFF
TRBD1	.	TRBJ2-3	TRBV15	TGTGCCACCAGCAGAGAAGTTGGACAGGGTGGGGCAGATACGCAGTATTTT	CATSREVGQGGADTQYF
TRBD2	.	TRBJ2-7	TRBV12-5	TGTGCTGGGACGGGGGGGGAGGGCCCAAACTACGAGCAGTACTTC	CAGTGGEGPNYEQYF
TRBD1	.	TRBJ2-7	TRBV5-6	TGTGCCAGCAGCTCCTCCCCGGACAGGGTCTCCTACGAGCAGTACTTC	CASSSSPDRVSYEQYF
TRBD1	.	TRBJ1-2	TRBV19	TGTGCCAGTAGAGAGACAGGGGATAACTATGGCTACACCTTC	CASRETGDNYGYTF
TRBD2	few	TRBJ2-1	TRBV6-4	TGTGCCAGCAGTGGGACTAGCGGGGAATACAATGAGCAGTTCTTC	CASSGTSGEYNEQFF
.	once	TRBJ1-1	TRBV28	TGTGCCAGCAGTTTATTGGTTCAAGAGGTTAACACTGAAGCTTTCTTT	CASSLLVQEVNTEAFF
.	.	TRBJ1-3	TRBV6-6	TGTGCCAGCAGTACCACAGGGAACTCTGGAAACACCATATATTTT	CASSTTGNSGNTIYF
.	.	TRBJ2-7	TRBV11-3	TGTGCCAGCAGCTTCGGGGGAACAGGGGTGAAGTACTTC	CASSFGGTGVKYF
.	.	TRBJ2-3	TRBV27	TGTGCCAGCACCACAGGCGGGGCCACAGATACGCAGTATTTT	CASTTGGATDTQYF
TRBD2	.	TRBJ2-1	TRBV5-4	TGTGCCAGCAGCAGTAGCGGGGGCTCCTACAATGAGCAGTTCTTC	CASSSSGGSYNEQFF
.	.	TRBJ1-6	TRBV9	TGTGCCAGCAGCAGGGGAGGGACCCTTAATTCACCCCTCCACTTT	CASSRGGTLNSPLHF
TRBD1	many	TRBJ1-1	TRBV5-1	TGCGCCAGCAGCTCGCTAGTGACAGGGGTGAACACTGAAGCTTTCTTT	CASSSLVTGVNTEAFF
.	.	TRBJ2-7	TRBV6-6	TGTGCCAGCAGTTCCTCCGACAGGTACTCCTACGAGCAGTACTTC	CASSSSDRYSYEQYF